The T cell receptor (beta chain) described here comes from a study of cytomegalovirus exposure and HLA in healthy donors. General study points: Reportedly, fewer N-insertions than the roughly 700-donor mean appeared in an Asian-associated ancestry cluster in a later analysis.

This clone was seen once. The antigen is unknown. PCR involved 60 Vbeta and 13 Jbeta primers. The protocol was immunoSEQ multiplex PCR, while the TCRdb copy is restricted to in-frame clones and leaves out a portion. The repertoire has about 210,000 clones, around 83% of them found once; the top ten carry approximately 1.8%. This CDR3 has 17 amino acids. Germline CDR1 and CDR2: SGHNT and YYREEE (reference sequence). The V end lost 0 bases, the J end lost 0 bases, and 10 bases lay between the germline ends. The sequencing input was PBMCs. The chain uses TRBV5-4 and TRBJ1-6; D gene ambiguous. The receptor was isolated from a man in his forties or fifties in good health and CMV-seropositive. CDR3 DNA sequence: TGTGCCAGCAGCTTGGCCGGGAGAAGCTCCTATAATTCACCCCTCCACTTT. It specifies CASSLAGRSSYNSPLHF. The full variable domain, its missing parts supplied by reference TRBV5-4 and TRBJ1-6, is ETGVTQSPTHLIKTRGQQVTLRCSSQSGHNTVSWYQQALGQGPQFIFQYYREEENGRGNFPPRFSGLQFPNYSSELNVNALELDDSALYLCASSLAGRSSYNSPLHFGNGTRLTVT.